The clone carrying this T cell receptor beta chain was observed a few times. Profiled with immunoSEQ multiplex PCR; TCRdb holds only in-frame clones, not every one. The table lists roughly 410,000 clones, around 87% of them singletons. The source of the sample is a study of blood T cell repertoires in COVID-19. Trimming left V 3 bases short and J 8 bases short, with 20 bases between. CDR1 is SGDLS, CDR2 YYNGEE, per germline. The CDR3 has 15 residues. While infection was still active, Seattle patients were enrolled and then followed longitudinally. V usage is TRBV9 and J usage is TRBJ1-2, with D maybe TRBD1 (5 bases). Sequencing was performed on peripheral blood. The TCR sequence derives from a woman aged 60-70 years with COVID-19, enrolled during active disease. The CDR3: CASSASSGAYDGYTF. The DNA for the CDR3 is TGTGCCAGCAGCGCAAGCAGTGGGGCCTATGACGGCTACACCTTC. The variable domain in full, with the rest retrieved from reference TRBV9 and TRBJ1-2, is DSGVTQTPKHLITATGQRVTLRCSPRSGDLSVYWYQQSLDQGLQFLIQYYNGEERAKGNILERFSAQQFPDLHSELNLSSLELGDSALYFCASSASSGAYDGYTFGSGTRLTVV.